These 32 T cell receptor beta chains were sequenced from one sample in a study of blood T cell repertoires in COVID-19. Repertoires were generated with immunoSEQ multiplex PCR, while TCRdb's copy carries only in-frame clones and drops some. The repertoire holds around 290,000 clones, with around 87% as singletons. Sequenced sample: peripheral blood. Source of these receptors: a woman in her 50s who had recovered from COVID-19.

V usage is TRBV12-3 or TRBV12-4 and J usage is TRBJ1-1; 7 bases match TRBD1. The CDR3 extends over 12 amino acids. The junction had 4 bases not matched to a gene; V was cut back by 6 bases and J by 6 bases. The CDR3 region is CASRSQGAEAFF. The CDR3 nucleotides are TGTGCCAGCAGATCGCAGGGGGCTGAAGCTTTCTTT.

In this sample, this clone turned up a few times. The same CDR3 can be traced to other DNA sequences in this sample. In nucleotides, the CDR3 is TGTGCCAGTAGTATTACAGGGGGCAATCAGCCCCAGCATTTT. The encoded protein is CASSITGGNQPQHF. The chain carries TRBV19 and TRBJ1-5; 7 positions agree with TRBD1. CDR3 length: 14 residues. The junction had 1 base not matched to a gene; V was cut back by 3 bases and J by 2 bases. Germline CDR1 and CDR2: LNHDA and SQIVND (reference sequence).

The sample holds many counts of this clone. The rearrangement links TRBV11-2 to TRBJ1-2; D is unclear. The CDR3 length is 15 residues. Germline CDR1 reads SGHAT; CDR2 reads FQNNGV. V was pared by 1 base and J by 2 bases, with 11 bases between. The CDR3 spells CASSLVPRWNYGYTF. DNA of the CDR3: TGTGCCAGCAGCTTAGTGCCCCGGTGGAACTATGGCTACACCTTC.

This clone has only a few counts. The chain combines TRBV11-2 with TRBJ2-7; 10 nucleotides align to TRBD2. Trimming cost V 5 bases and J 4 bases; bases outside gene matches: 5. This CDR3 is 14 amino acids long. Germline V gives CDR1 SGHAT, CDR2 FQNNGV. CDR3 loop: CASSPSGSGYEQYF. The CDR3 nucleotides read TGTGCCAGCAGCCCTAGCGGGAGCGGTTACGAGCAGTACTTC.

The chain combines TRBV9 with TRBJ2-5; D perhaps matches TRBD2 (6 bases). Germline CDR1 reads SGDLS; CDR2 reads YYNGEE. The CDR3 length is 11 residues. Trimming removed 3 bases at V and 7 bases at J, with 7 bases between. CDR3 amino acids: CASSAGGTQYF. CDR3 in DNA: TGTGCCAGCAGCGCCGGGGGGACCCAGTACTTC. Full variable domain (remainder filled in from reference TRBV9 and TRBJ2-5): DSGVTQTPKHLITATGQRVTLRCSPRSGDLSVYWYQQSLDQGLQFLIQYYNGEERAKGNILERFSAQQFPDLHSELNLSSLELGDSALYFCASSAGGTQYFGPGTRLLVL.

Ten or more counts support this clone. The CDR3 coding sequence is TGTGCCAGCAGTCCCCCCGGGAGGGAAGGCGGGGAGCTGTTTTTT. This translates into CASSPPGREGGELFF. The chain links TRBV6-5 to TRBJ2-2; 8 bases align to TRBD2. Trimming removed 5 bases from V and 7 bases from J; junction bases left unmatched: 9. Germline CDR1 and CDR2: MNHEY and SVGAGI. This CDR3 contains 15 residues.

The V gene is TRBV19, the J gene TRBJ1-6; no reliable D call. Germline V gene lookup returns CDR1 LNHDA and CDR2 SQIVND (reference sequence). This CDR3 region has 14 residues. Trimming cost V 3 bases and J 8 bases, with 11 bases left between them. In DNA form, the CDR3 reads TGTGCCAGTAGTATTCCCTCCCCCGATTCACCCCTCCACTTT. Translating it yields CASSIPSPDSPLHF.

This sequence joins TRBV7-9 and TRBJ2-1, with D tentatively TRBD1 (6 bases). Deletions cut 1 base from V and 5 bases from J, with 15 bases between. The CDR3 runs to 16 residues. Germline V gives CDR1 SEHNR, CDR2 FQNEAQ (reference sequence). DNA of the CDR3: TGTGCCAGCAGCTTAGGCCCTTATGGGACAAACAATGAGCAGTTCTTC. Protein sequence: CASSLGPYGTNNEQFF.

This rearrangement joins TRBV19 to TRBJ1-5; D ambiguous. This CDR3 spans 15 amino acids. Germline assignment: CDR1 LNHDA and CDR2 SQIVND (reference sequence). The ends were cut back, 1 base at V and 6 bases at J, with 13 bases in the middle. The CDR3 coding sequence is TGTGCCAGTAGTATAGCTGGGTCGAGGAGTCAGCCCCAGCATTTT. Translating it yields CASSIAGSRSQPQHF.

This chain connects TRBV19 to TRBJ2-1; a weak D match, TRBD1 (5 bases). The CDR3 is made up of 15 amino acids. The V and J ends lost 3 bases and 2 bases respectively, with 11 bases between them. Germline V gene data show CDR1 as LNHDA and CDR2 as SQIVND (reference sequence). This CDR3 is CASSMRDSAYNEQFF. The DNA of the CDR3 is TGTGCCAGTAGTATGCGCGACAGTGCCTACAATGAGCAGTTCTTC.

The J gene is TRBJ2-7, the V gene TRBV6-2 or TRBV6-3, with TRBD1 as a possible D gene (6 bases). The germline gives CDR1 MNHEY, CDR2 SVGEGT. Trimming cost V 6 bases and J 2 bases, with 11 bases left between them. The CDR3 runs 13 residues. CDR3 in DNA: TGTGCCAGCAGCCGGACAGTCCCCTACGAGCAGTACTTC. Encoded protein: CASSRTVPYEQYF.

The V gene is TRBV7-2, the J gene TRBJ2-3, with D tentatively TRBD1 (6 bases). Trimming took 1 base from V and 0 from J, leaving 14 bases between them. The CDR3 runs to 17 residues. Looked up from germline, CDR1 is SGHTA and CDR2 is FQGNSA. CDR3: CASSLVGGGLSTDTQYF. Here the CDR3 DNA reads TGTGCCAGCAGCTTAGTCGGTGGGGGCCTTAGCACAGATACGCAGTATTTT.

This rearrangement joins TRBV29-1 to TRBJ1-2; possibly TRBD1 for D (5 bases). Germline CDR1 is SQVTM and CDR2 is ANQGSEA. The CDR3 covers 13 residues. The germline V and J ends were trimmed by 5 bases and 2 bases, with 12 bases remaining between them. The CDR3 spells CSVLNRSNYGYTF. Here the CDR3 DNA reads TGCAGCGTTCTTAACAGGTCGAACTATGGCTACACCTTC.

The V and J genes are TRBV6-5 and TRBJ1-1; D not resolved. V was pared by 6 bases and J by 1 base, with 15 bases between. This CDR3 comprises 15 residues. Germline V gene lookup returns CDR1 MNHEY and CDR2 SVGAGI. CDR3 amino acids: CASSSPTFRNTEAFF. CDR3 DNA: TGTGCCAGCAGCTCCCCTACTTTCCGGAACACTGAAGCTTTCTTT.

This chain connects TRBV11-2 to TRBJ1-3, with TRBD1 matching over 9 bases. V shed 5 bases, J shed 4 bases, and the junction held 6 bases outside the gene matches. This CDR3 comprises 15 residues. Germline loops: CDR1 SGHAT, CDR2 FQNNGV. DNA of the CDR3: TGTGCCAGCAGCCGGACAGGGGTGGAGGGAAACACCATATATTTT. Translating gives CASSRTGVEGNTIYF.

The chain recombines TRBV30 with TRBJ1-6; 10 bases fit TRBD1. V was clipped by 2 bases and J by 10 bases; unmatched bases: 2. Germline V gene data show CDR1 as GTSNPN and CDR2 as SVGIG (reference sequence). The CDR3 runs 13 residues. In DNA form, the CDR3 reads TGTGCCTGGAGTCGGGACAGGGGATCACCCCTCCACTTT. Protein sequence: CAWSRDRGSPLHF.

CDR3 coding DNA: TGTGCCAGCAAAAGGGGGGGGTGGATACCTCCTAGCACAGATACGCAGTATTTT. It encodes CASKRGGWIPPSTDTQYF. The genes are TRBV5-6 and TRBJ2-3; perhaps TRBD2 as D (7 bases). This CDR3 spans 18 amino acids. Germline-derived CDR1 and CDR2 are SGHDT and YYEEEE. V shed 6 bases and J shed 0 bases, with 23 bases lying between them.

The rearrangement links TRBV3-1 (or the pseudogene TRBV3-2) to TRBJ2-1; the match to TRBD2 covers 7 bases. The junction had 7 bases not matched to a gene; V was cut back by 5 bases and J by 3 bases. The CDR3 is 15 amino acids. From germline, CDR1 is LGHDT and CDR2 YNNKEL (reference sequence). CDR3 amino acids: CASSLSGTLYNEQFF. For the CDR3, the DNA is TGTGCCAGCAGCTTGAGCGGGACTCTCTACAATGAGCAGTTCTTC.

This clone appeared once. The genes are TRBV27 and TRBJ1-2, with D possibly TRBD1 on 6 matching bases. Per germline, CDR1 MNHEY and CDR2 SMNVEV (reference sequence). V lost 2 bases and J 7 bases, leaving 17 bases between the germline ends. The CDR3 consists of 15 residues. CDR3 sequence: CASSLGSAGAAGYTF. DNA for the CDR3: TGTGCCAGCAGTTTAGGTTCGGCAGGGGCCGCTGGCTACACCTTC.

The chain links TRBV7-9 to TRBJ2-1; 9 bases match TRBD2. V was clipped by 10 bases and J by 10 bases; unmatched bases: 11. Germline CDR1 reads SEHNR; CDR2 reads FQNEAQ (reference sequence). This CDR3 region has 13 residues. This CDR3 reads CATEREEEDEQFF. CDR3 sequence (DNA): TGTGCCACCGAGCGGGAGGAAGAGGACGAGCAGTTCTTC.

This chain joins TRBV4-3 and TRBJ2-1; 11 nucleotides agree with TRBD2. J gave up 6 bases and V 4 bases, and 17 bases lay outside the gene matches. Germline V gene data show CDR1 as LGHNA and CDR2 as YSLEER. CDR3 length: 19 amino acids. The CDR3 reads CASSPQVLAGVGLRNEQFF. CDR3 coding DNA: TGCGCCAGCAGCCCCCAGGTACTAGCGGGAGTAGGGTTACGCAATGAGCAGTTCTTC.

The chain links TRBV12-2 to TRBJ1-2; the table assigns TRBD1, which was not confirmed against the DNA. TRBV12-2 is listed as a pseudogene. The CDR3 contains 17 residues. CDR3 in amino acids: CASRSRDRGLKGYGYTF. The CDR3, as DNA: TGTGCAAGTCGCTCCCGGGACAGGGGGTTAAAAGGCTATGGCTACACCTTC.

The V and J genes are TRBV11-2 and TRBJ1-5, with 7 bases aligning to TRBD1. Germline CDR1 is SGHAT and CDR2 is FQNNGV. Germline trimming cut 6 bases from V and 3 bases from J; bases unmatched to any gene: 2. This CDR3 contains 13 residues. The CDR3 bases are TGTGCCAGCAGAGGGGGCCCCAATCAGCCCCAGCATTTT. It specifies CASRGGPNQPQHF.

The rearrangement joins TRBV7-2 to TRBJ1-2; possible D gene TRBD1, 6 bases. Trimming took off 1 base at V and 1 base at J, with 10 bases between the two ends. Germline CDR1 and CDR2: SGHTA and FQGNSA. The CDR3 runs 15 residues. CDR3: CASSLVQGRNYGYTF. Here the CDR3 DNA reads TGTGCCAGCAGCTTAGTCCAGGGGCGTAACTATGGCTACACCTTC.

The gene calls are TRBV4-3 and TRBJ1-1; D not resolved. CDR1 and CDR2 (germline): LGHNA, YSLEER. The ends were cut back, 0 bases at V and 0 bases at J, with 8 bases in the middle. The CDR3 extends over 15 amino acids. The CDR3, as DNA: TGCGCCAGCAGCCAAGAGCTACGCATGAACACTGAAGCTTTCTTT. It is translated as CASSQELRMNTEAFF.

The table lists this clone with a count of one. The J gene is TRBJ2-2, the V gene TRBV12-1; the D call in the table, TRBD1, was not verified against the DNA. TRBV12-1 has pseudogene status. The CDR3 contains 14 residues. The CDR3 protein is CASRPGTGAGELFF. CDR3 bases: TGTGCCAGCAGGCCCGGGACAGGGGCCGGGGAGCTGTTTTTT.

This chain connects TRBV4-2 to TRBJ2-1, with 14 bases that match TRBD2. Germline CDR1 LGHNA, CDR2 YNFKEQ. CDR3 length: 16 residues. Trimming cost V 4 bases and J 9 bases; bases outside gene matches: 8. This CDR3 is CASSPSTSGGAGEQFF. The CDR3 nucleotides are TGTGCCAGCAGCCCCTCGACTAGCGGGGGGGCCGGTGAGCAGTTCTTC.

This sequence joins TRBV11-2 and TRBJ2-4; D is perhaps TRBD2 (5 bases). CDR3 length: 15 residues. The germline V gene encodes CDR1 SGHAT and CDR2 FQNNGV. Trimming stripped 6 bases from V and 0 bases from J, with 12 bases between. In nucleotides, the CDR3 is TGTGCCAGCAGGCGAGGGTCAATAGCCAAAAACATTCAGTACTTC. It specifies CASRRGSIAKNIQYF.

The V gene is TRBV5-6, the J gene TRBJ1-5; tentative D call: TRBD1 (6 bases). The CDR3 covers 17 residues. V was pared by 3 bases and J by 7 bases, with 23 bases between. The germline V gene encodes CDR1 SGHDT and CDR2 YYEEEE. In DNA form, the CDR3 reads TGTGCCAGCAGCTACCAGTCTGGGATCGGCGGGGGCCAGCCCCAGCATTTT. Its protein product is CASSYQSGIGGGQPQHF. Supplemented by reference TRBV5-6 and TRBJ1-5, the full variable domain reads DAGVTQSPTHLIKTRGQQVTLRCSPKSGHDTVSWYQQALGQGPQFIFQYYEEEERQRGNFPDRFSGHQFPNYSSELNVNALLLGDSALYLCASSYQSGIGGGQPQHFGDGTRLSIL.

The chain employs TRBV28 and TRBJ2-7; 9 bases are shared with TRBD1. The germline gives CDR1 MDHEN, CDR2 SYDVKM. With 6 bases clipped from V and 5 bases from J, the junction kept 5 bases outside the gene matches. The CDR3 loop spans 13 amino acids. This CDR3 reads CASSRDRAHEQYF. Written as DNA, the CDR3 is TGTGCCAGCAGCCGGGACAGGGCCCACGAGCAGTACTTC.

The J gene is TRBJ1-1, the V gene TRBV10-1; weak D call: TRBD1 (6 bases). The V gene lost 4 bases and the J gene lost 4 bases, with 10 bases spanning the gap. The CDR3 is made up of 13 amino acids. Germline V gene lookup returns CDR1 WNHNN and CDR2 SYGVQD (reference sequence). The CDR3 DNA sequence: TGCGCCAGCAGTGCAGGGGCCAGCACTGAAGCTTTCTTT. This gives the protein CASSAGASTEAFF.

The chain has TRBV10-1 and TRBJ2-3, with 9 nucleotides matching TRBD2. The V gene's germline CDR1 is WNHNN and CDR2 SYGVQD (reference sequence). After removal of 2 bases from V and 5 bases from J, the junction contained 2 bases not matched to a gene. The CDR3 has 14 residues. CDR3 DNA: TGCGCCAGCAGTGAGAGTAGCGGGGGAGATACGCAGTATTTT. Protein: CASSESSGGDTQYF.